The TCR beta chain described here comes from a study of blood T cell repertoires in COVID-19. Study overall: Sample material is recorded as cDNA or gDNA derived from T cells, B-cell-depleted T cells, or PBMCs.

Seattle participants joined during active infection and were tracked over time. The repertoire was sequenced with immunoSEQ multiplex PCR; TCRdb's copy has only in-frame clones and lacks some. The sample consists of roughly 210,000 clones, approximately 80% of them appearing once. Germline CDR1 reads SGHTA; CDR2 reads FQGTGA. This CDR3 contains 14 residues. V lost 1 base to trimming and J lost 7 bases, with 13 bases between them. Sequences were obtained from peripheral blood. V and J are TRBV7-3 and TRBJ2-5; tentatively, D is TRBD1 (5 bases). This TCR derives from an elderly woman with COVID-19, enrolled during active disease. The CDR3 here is CASSLIGPQGTQYF. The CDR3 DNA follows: TGTGCCAGCAGCTTAATCGGACCTCAGGGGACCCAGTACTTC.